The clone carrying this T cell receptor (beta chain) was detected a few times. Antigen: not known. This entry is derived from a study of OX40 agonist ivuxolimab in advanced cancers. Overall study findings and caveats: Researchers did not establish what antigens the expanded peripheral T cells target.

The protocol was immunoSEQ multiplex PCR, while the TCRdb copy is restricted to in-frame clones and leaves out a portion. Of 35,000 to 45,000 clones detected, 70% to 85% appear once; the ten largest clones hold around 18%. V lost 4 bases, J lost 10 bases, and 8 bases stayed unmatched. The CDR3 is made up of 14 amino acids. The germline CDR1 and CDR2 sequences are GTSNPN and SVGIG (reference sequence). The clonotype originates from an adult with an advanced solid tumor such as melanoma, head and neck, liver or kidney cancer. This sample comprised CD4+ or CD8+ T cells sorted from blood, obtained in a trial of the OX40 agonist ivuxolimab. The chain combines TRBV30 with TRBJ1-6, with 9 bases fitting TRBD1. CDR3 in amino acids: CAWTPGQGSSPLHF. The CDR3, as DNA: TGTGCCTGGACACCGGGACAGGGCTCGTCACCCCTCCACTTT.